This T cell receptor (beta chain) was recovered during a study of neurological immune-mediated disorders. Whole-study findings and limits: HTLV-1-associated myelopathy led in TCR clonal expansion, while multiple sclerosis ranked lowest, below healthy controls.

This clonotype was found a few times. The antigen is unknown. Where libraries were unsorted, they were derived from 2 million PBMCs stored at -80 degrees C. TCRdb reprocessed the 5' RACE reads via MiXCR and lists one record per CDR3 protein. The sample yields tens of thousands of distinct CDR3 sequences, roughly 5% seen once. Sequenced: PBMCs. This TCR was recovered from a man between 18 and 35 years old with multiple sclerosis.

Here the CDR3 DNA reads TGTGCCAGCAGTGAGCGGGACACGGCGAGCTACGAGCAGTACTTC. This gives the protein CASSERDTASYEQYF. The rearrangement links TRBV6-1 to TRBJ2-7; perhaps D is TRBD1 or TRBD2 (6 bases each). Per the germline V gene, CDR1 is MNHNS and CDR2 is SASEGT. Trimming pared 3 bases from V and 3 bases from J, leaving 15 bases between. The CDR3 runs 15 residues.